This TCR beta chain comes out of a study of cytomegalovirus exposure and HLA in healthy donors. In the PCR, 60 Vbeta and 13 Jbeta primers were used. Measured with immunoSEQ multiplex PCR; TCRdb has only the in-frame clones, and not every one. The sample has fewer than 90,000 clones, 65% to 70% seen once. Remarks on this clone: Its antigen is still unknown.

CDR3 length: 18 amino acids. Losses at the gene ends were 4 bases for V and 2 bases for J; bases not matched to a gene: 16. Per the germline V gene, CDR1 is MNHEY and CDR2 is SMNVEV (reference sequence). General study findings and limits: A later analysis linked a missense DCLRE1C variant to TCR beta V- and J-gene trimming. Data from an earlier analysis indicated that most TCR beta V segments were productive either about 90% or about 30% of the time.

The sample taken for sequencing was PBMCs. This clonotype was obtained from a man aged 40-49 years in good health and CMV-seropositive. This chain joins TRBV27 and TRBJ1-2; 7 bases are a match to TRBD1. CDR3 in amino acids: CASSSLPDRWLSNYGYTF. CDR3 nucleotide sequence: TGTGCCAGCAGTTCCCTACCGGACAGGTGGTTATCCAACTATGGCTACACCTTC.